This passage covers 27 T cell receptor beta chains from one sample sequenced in a study of PD-1 blockade in classical Hodgkin lymphoma. Each patient experienced a relapse that followed autologous stem cell transplantation, and brentuximab vedotin exposure varied. Using immunoSEQ multiplex PCR, the repertoire was profiled, and TCRdb retains in-frame clones only, with some absent. Of approximately 65,000 clones detected, approximately 90% appear once; the ten largest clones hold around an eighth. This specimen was peripheral blood mononuclear cells (PBMCs), taken at baseline. The source of these receptors is a human donor with classical Hodgkin lymphoma.

This clone has just a few counts. The rearrangement links TRBV30 to TRBJ1-2; TRBD1 is a possible D gene (5 bases). Germline V gene data show CDR1 as GTSNPN and CDR2 as SVGIG (reference sequence). This CDR3 has 18 amino acids. The ends were cut back, 3 bases at V and 2 bases at J, with 25 bases in the middle. The CDR3 protein is CAWSDGPTSPGLNYGYTF. CDR3 sequence (DNA): TGTGCCTGGAGCGACGGCCCTACCAGTCCAGGGTTAAACTATGGCTACACCTTC.

V usage is TRBV6-1 and J usage is TRBJ2-3; D remains ambiguous. Germline V gives CDR1 MNHNS, CDR2 SASEGT. This CDR3 spans 15 amino acids. V was shortened by 5 bases and J by 2 bases, with 14 bases between the two germline ends. In nucleotides, the CDR3 is TGTGCCAGCAGTAGGCATCGGGCCACCACAGATACGCAGTATTTT. Residues: CASSRHRATTDTQYF.

The CDR3 here is CASSQASTGFYNEQFF. For the CDR3, the DNA is TGCGCCAGCAGCCAAGCCTCGACAGGGTTTTACAATGAGCAGTTCTTC. This chain connects TRBV4-3 to TRBJ2-1; TRBD1 matches 7 bases. CDR1 and CDR2 from the germline V gene are LGHNA and YSLEER. V lost 1 base to trimming and J lost 4 bases; unmatched junction nucleotides: 7. This CDR3 has 16 residues.

The CDR3, as DNA: TGTGCCAGCAGCCTCCTTGGGAGGGACACTGAAGCTTTCTTT. It translates to CASSLLGRDTEAFF. The rearrangement links TRBV6-6 to TRBJ1-1, with D uncertain. Trimming cost V 6 bases and J 3 bases, with 14 bases left between them. The germline V gene encodes CDR1 MNHNY and CDR2 SVGAGI (reference sequence). The CDR3 runs 14 residues.

The V call is TRBV23-1, the J call TRBJ2-5, with 7 bases that match TRBD2. TRBJ2-7 explains the end of the DNA better; the J call may be wrong. TRBV23-1 qualifies as an ORF whose function is uncertain. CDR3 length: 14 amino acids. CDR3 sequence (DNA): TGCGCCAGCAGAAAGCGGGGTGAGAACCACGAGCAGTACTTC. It codes for CASRKRGENHEQYF.

The rearrangement joins TRBV7-8 to TRBJ2-1; no reliable D call. The V end was cut by 7 bases, the J end by 8 bases, with 21 bases between. The CDR3 totals 15 residues. CDR1 is SGHVS and CDR2 is FQNEAQ in the germline V gene. CDR3: CASNELRGRVHEQFF. The CDR3 coding sequence is TGTGCCAGCAACGAACTCCGCGGTAGGGTCCATGAGCAGTTCTTC.

This clone was recorded once. The chain carries TRBV6-6 and TRBJ1-5; D gene ambiguous. Germline V gene data show CDR1 as MNHNY and CDR2 as SVGAGI (reference sequence). The V end lost 0 bases, the J end lost 4 bases, and 10 bases lay between the germline ends. The CDR3 sequence is 15 residues long. This CDR3 is CASSYSRGFNQPQHF. The DNA of the CDR3 is TGTGCCAGCAGTTACTCGAGAGGTTTTAATCAGCCCCAGCATTTT.

V is TRBV27 and J is TRBJ1-2; a weak D match, TRBD1 (6 bases). Germline loops: CDR1 MNHEY, CDR2 SMNVEV (reference sequence). Trimming stripped 4 bases from V and 6 bases from J, with 15 bases between. This CDR3 spans 14 amino acids. Here the CDR3 DNA reads TGTGCCAGCAGTTACTCGCACAGGGAGAATGGCTACACCTTC. It yields the protein CASSYSHRENGYTF.

The chain joins TRBV11-2 to TRBJ2-2; TRBD1 aligns across 9 bases. After removal of 4 bases from V and 5 bases from J, the junction contained 8 bases not matched to a gene. Germline CDR1 and CDR2: SGHAT and FQNNGV. The CDR3 is made up of 16 amino acids. The CDR3 here is CASSSSGTGITGELFF. CDR3 coding DNA: TGTGCCAGCAGCTCGTCCGGGACAGGGATTACCGGGGAGCTGTTTTTT.

Written as DNA, the CDR3 is TGCAGCGTTGGTCCGAGGGACCCTAGCACTGAAGCTTTCTTT. Residues: CSVGPRDPSTEAFF. The gene calls are TRBV29-1 and TRBJ1-1; perhaps TRBD1 as D (5 bases). Germline values: CDR1 SQVTM, CDR2 ANQGSEA. Trimming cost V 4 bases and J 4 bases, with 16 bases left between them. The CDR3 covers 14 residues.

Note on this clone: At the DNA level, this CDR3 is encoded by other sequences in the same sample as well. The chain has TRBV11-2 and TRBJ2-5; D is unclear. The length of the CDR3 is 11 residues. Trimming removed 5 bases from V and 5 bases from J, with 6 bases in between. Germline V gene data show CDR1 as SGHAT and CDR2 as FQNNGV. In nucleotides, the CDR3 is TGTGCCAGCAGCCGACGGGAGACCCAGTACTTC. Its translation is CASSRRETQYF.

This clone has just one count. Other nucleotide sequences from this sample produce the same CDR3. The chain carries TRBV9 and TRBJ2-7; the D is unclear. Looked up from germline, CDR1 is SGDLS and CDR2 is YYNGEE. This CDR3 is 14 amino acids long. The V end lost 0 bases, the J end lost 1 base, and 8 bases lay between the germline ends. This chain's CDR3 is CASSVGSRSYEQYF. The CDR3 region has the DNA TGTGCCAGCAGCGTAGGGTCCCGTTCCTACGAGCAGTACTTC.

V gene TRBV9 combines with J gene TRBJ2-7, with D maybe TRBD1 (5 bases). Trimming pared 0 bases from V and 2 bases from J, leaving 12 bases between. CDR1 SGDLS and CDR2 YYNGEE come from the germline V gene. The CDR3 is 15 amino acids. CDR3 in amino acids: CASSVEWGPAYEQYF. The CDR3 DNA reads TGTGCCAGCAGCGTAGAATGGGGCCCCGCCTACGAGCAGTACTTC.

This chain connects TRBV5-6 to TRBJ2-7, with unresolved D. The CDR3 contains 14 residues. The V and J ends lost 5 bases and 0 bases respectively, with 12 bases between them. Germline V gives CDR1 SGHDT, CDR2 YYEEEE. In DNA form, the CDR3 reads TGTGCCAGCAGGGCCCGCAGTACCTCCTACGAGCAGTACTTC. Its translation is CASRARSTSYEQYF.

This clone was counted a few times. The V gene is TRBV15, the J gene TRBJ1-2, with D maybe TRBD1 (5 bases). Trimming cost V 5 bases and J 4 bases, with 17 bases left between them. The length of the CDR3 is 15 residues. From germline, CDR1 is LNHNV and CDR2 YYDKDF (reference sequence). CDR3 region: CATSALIGDIYGYTF. The CDR3, as DNA: TGTGCCACCAGCGCCCTCATAGGGGATATCTATGGCTACACCTTC. Complete variable domain (other parts from reference TRBV15 and TRBJ1-2): DAMVIQNPRYQVTQFGKPVTLSCSQTLNHNVMYWYQQKSSQAPKLLFHYYDKDFNNEADTPDNFQSRRPNTSFCFLDIRSPGLGDTAMYLCATSALIGDIYGYTFGSGTRLTVV.

As DNA, the CDR3 is TGTGCCAGCAGTTTCGTACAAGTTTCCGGCTACACCTTC. Amino acids: CASSFVQVSGYTF. The chain recombines TRBV28 with TRBJ1-2; D unresolved. This CDR3 has 13 amino acids. Germline-derived CDR1 and CDR2 are MDHEN and SYDVKM. V lost 3 bases and J lost 8, with 13 bases in between.

The rearrangement joins TRBV9 to TRBJ1-1; possibly TRBD1 for D (6 bases). CDR1 and CDR2 from the germline V gene are SGDLS and YYNGEE. The CDR3 runs to 14 residues. V gave up 2 bases and J gave up 0 bases, with 8 bases separating them. CDR3 in amino acids: CASSVRTVNTEAFF. CDR3 coding DNA: TGTGCCAGCAGCGTCAGGACAGTGAACACTGAAGCTTTCTTT.

CDR3 in DNA: TGTGCCAGCAGCCAACAACCGGGGCTCAATCAGCCCCAGCATTTT. Its protein product is CASSQQPGLNQPQHF. The rearrangement links TRBV4-2 to TRBJ1-5; D is possibly TRBD1 (5 bases). The V gene lost 2 bases and the J gene lost 3 bases, with 11 bases spanning the gap. The CDR3 consists of 15 residues. Germline V gene sequence: CDR1 LGHNA, CDR2 YNFKEQ.

The chain links TRBV10-3 to TRBJ2-7, with D unclear. The germline V gene has CDR1 ENHRY and CDR2 SYGVKD. The CDR3 extends over 11 amino acids. With 4 bases removed from V and 4 bases from J, the gap between germline ends came to 5 bases. CDR3 coding DNA: TGTGCCATCAGTGGGCTTTACGAGCAGTACTTC. Protein: CAISGLYEQYF.

CDR3 in amino acids: CASSLRDSPLYGYTF. The CDR3 bases are TGTGCCAGCAGTCTCCGGGACAGCCCCCTCTATGGCTACACCTTC. The chain combines TRBV27 with TRBJ1-2, with 7 bases lining up with TRBD1. This CDR3 spans 15 amino acids. Germline V CDR1 and CDR2: MNHEY, SMNVEV (reference sequence). The trim removed 5 bases at V and 4 bases at J, leaving 10 bases unmatched.

The chain links TRBV4-3 to TRBJ2-7; D is unclear. Trimming shortened V by 0 bases and J by 2 bases, and 11 bases separated the two germline ends. The CDR3 has 15 amino acids. Germline lookup yields CDR1 LGHNA and CDR2 YSLEER. CDR3 sequence (DNA): TGCGCCAGCAGCCAAGAGTTGGGCAGCGCCTACGAGCAGTACTTC. It yields the protein CASSQELGSAYEQYF.

This clone has at least ten counts. This rearrangement joins TRBV30 to TRBJ1-6, with D possibly TRBD1 on 5 matching bases. The germline gives CDR1 GTSNPN, CDR2 SVGIG (reference sequence). This CDR3 is built from 15 residues. V lost 3 bases and J lost 7, with 16 bases in between. In DNA, the CDR3 is TGTGCCTGGAGGACTGCAGGGAAGGGAAATTCACCCCTCCACTTT. This gives the protein CAWRTAGKGNSPLHF.

V usage is TRBV18 and J usage is TRBJ2-7, with TRBD1 identical over 9 bases. The CDR3 has 15 residues. Germline V gene data show CDR1 as KGHSH and CDR2 as LQKENI. The V and J ends lost 3 bases and 2 bases, in that order; junction bases with no gene match: 5. CDR3 sequence: CASSPTGTGPYEQYF. As DNA, the CDR3 is TGTGCCAGCTCACCGACCGGGACAGGGCCCTACGAGCAGTACTTC.

This rearrangement joins TRBV7-9 to TRBJ2-5; D might be TRBD1 or TRBD2, each matching 5 bases. CDR3 size: 13 residues. V lost 6 bases and J lost 5, with 13 bases in between. In germline, CDR1 is SEHNR, CDR2 FQNEAQ (reference sequence). The CDR3, as DNA: TGTGCCAGCAGAAGGGGCGGGTGGGAGACCCAGTACTTC. Its translation is CASRRGGWETQYF.

A single count supports this clone. The genes are TRBV9 and TRBJ2-3; D is uncertain. The CDR3 length is 13 residues. Trimming removed 3 bases at V and 7 bases at J, with 12 bases between. The germline V gene encodes CDR1 SGDLS and CDR2 YYNGEE. CDR3 protein: CASSGGSAHTQYF. CDR3 in DNA: TGTGCCAGCAGCGGAGGCTCGGCGCATACGCAGTATTTT.

V is TRBV7-9 and J is TRBJ2-5; no clear D gene. With 4 bases removed from V and 3 bases from J, the gap between germline ends came to 12 bases. The CDR3 extends over 14 amino acids. CDR1 is SEHNR, CDR2 FQNEAQ, per germline (reference sequence). The CDR3 region is CASSSSWGKETQYF. CDR3 bases: TGTGCCAGCAGCTCTTCGTGGGGTAAAGAGACCCAGTACTTC.

The chain couples TRBV13 to TRBJ2-3, with unresolved D. Trimming removed 11 bases from V and 2 bases from J, with 8 bases in between. There are 11 residues in the CDR3. Germline CDR1 and CDR2: PRHDT and FYEKMQ (reference sequence). The chain's CDR3 is CAASSTDTQYF. DNA for the CDR3: TGTGCCGCGAGCTCCACAGATACGCAGTATTTT.